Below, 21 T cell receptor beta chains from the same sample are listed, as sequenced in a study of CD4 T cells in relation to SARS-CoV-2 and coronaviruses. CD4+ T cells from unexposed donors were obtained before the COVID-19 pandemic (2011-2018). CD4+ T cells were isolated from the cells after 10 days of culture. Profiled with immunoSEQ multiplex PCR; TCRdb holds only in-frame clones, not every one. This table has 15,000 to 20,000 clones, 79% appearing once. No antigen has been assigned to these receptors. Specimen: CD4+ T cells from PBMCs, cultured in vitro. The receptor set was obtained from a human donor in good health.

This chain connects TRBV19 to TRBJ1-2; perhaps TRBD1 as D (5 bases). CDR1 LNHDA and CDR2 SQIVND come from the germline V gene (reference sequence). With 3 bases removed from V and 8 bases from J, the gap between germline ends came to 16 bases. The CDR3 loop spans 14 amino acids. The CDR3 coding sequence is TGTGCCAGTAGTATCCTCCGGGACCCTAAGGGCTACACCTTC. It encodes CASSILRDPKGYTF.

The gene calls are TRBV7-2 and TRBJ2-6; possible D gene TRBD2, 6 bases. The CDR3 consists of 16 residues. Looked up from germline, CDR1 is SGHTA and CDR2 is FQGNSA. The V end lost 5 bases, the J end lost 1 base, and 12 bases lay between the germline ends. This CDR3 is CASSPDGGSGANVLTF. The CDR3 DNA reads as TGTGCCAGCAGCCCCGACGGAGGGTCTGGGGCCAACGTCCTGACTTTC.

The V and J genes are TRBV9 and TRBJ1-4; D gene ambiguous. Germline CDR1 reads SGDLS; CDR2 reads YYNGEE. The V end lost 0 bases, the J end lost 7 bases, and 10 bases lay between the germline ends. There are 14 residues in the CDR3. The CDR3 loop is CASSVDGQFEKLFF. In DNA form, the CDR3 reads TGTGCCAGCAGCGTAGATGGGCAGTTTGAAAAACTGTTTTTT.

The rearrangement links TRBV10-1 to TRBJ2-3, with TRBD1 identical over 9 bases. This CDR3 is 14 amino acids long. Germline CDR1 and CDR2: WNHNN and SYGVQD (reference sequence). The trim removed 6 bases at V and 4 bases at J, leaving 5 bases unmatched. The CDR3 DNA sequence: TGCGCCAGCAGAGGACAGGGGAGGGCAGATACGCAGTATTTT. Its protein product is CASRGQGRADTQYF.

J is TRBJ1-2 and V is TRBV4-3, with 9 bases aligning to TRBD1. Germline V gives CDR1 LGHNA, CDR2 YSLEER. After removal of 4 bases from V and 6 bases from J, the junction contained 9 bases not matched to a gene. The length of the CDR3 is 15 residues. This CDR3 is CASSLGQGRFDGYTF. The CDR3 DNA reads TGCGCCAGCAGCCTAGGACAGGGGAGGTTCGATGGCTACACCTTC.

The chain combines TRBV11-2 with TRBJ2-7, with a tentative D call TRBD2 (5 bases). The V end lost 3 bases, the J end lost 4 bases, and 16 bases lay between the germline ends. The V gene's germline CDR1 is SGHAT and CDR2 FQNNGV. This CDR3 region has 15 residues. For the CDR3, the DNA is TGTGCCAGCAGCTTCGGATCCTCAAGGAGGTACGAGCAGTACTTC. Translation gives CASSFGSSRRYEQYF. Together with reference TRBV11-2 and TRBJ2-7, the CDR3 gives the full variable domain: EAGVAQSPRYKIIEKRQSVAFWCNPISGHATLYWYQQILGQGPKLLIQFQNNGVVDDSQLPKDRFSAERLKGVDSTLKIQPAKLEDSAVYLCASSFGSSRRYEQYFGPGTRLTVT.

CDR3 region: CASEEGRLGLEYF. The DNA of the CDR3 is TGTGCCAGCGAGGAGGGGCGACTTGGATTGGAGTACTTC. The chain is built from TRBV21-1 and TRBJ2-7; TRBD2, the table's D call, lacks a check against the DNA. TRBV21-1 is designated a pseudogene. CDR3 length: 13 residues.

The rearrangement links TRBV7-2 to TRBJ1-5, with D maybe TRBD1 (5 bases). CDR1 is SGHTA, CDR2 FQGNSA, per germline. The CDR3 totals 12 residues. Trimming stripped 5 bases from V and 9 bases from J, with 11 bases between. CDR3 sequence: CASSPRGGPQHF. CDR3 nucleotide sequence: TGTGCCAGCAGCCCCCGTGGGGGGCCCCAGCATTTT. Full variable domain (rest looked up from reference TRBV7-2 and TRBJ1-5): GAGVSQSPSNKVTEKGKDVELRCDPISGHTALYWYRQSLGQGLEFLIYFQGNSAPDKSGLPSDRFSAERTGGSVSTLTIQRTQQEDSAVYLCASSPRGGPQHFGDGTRLSIL.

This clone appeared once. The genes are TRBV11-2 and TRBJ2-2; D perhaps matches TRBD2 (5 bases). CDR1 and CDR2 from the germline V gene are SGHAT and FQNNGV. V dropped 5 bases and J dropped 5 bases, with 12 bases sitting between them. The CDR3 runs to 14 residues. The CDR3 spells CASSRSGGTGELFF. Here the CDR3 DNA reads TGTGCCAGCAGCCGCAGCGGCGGAACCGGGGAGCTGTTTTTT.

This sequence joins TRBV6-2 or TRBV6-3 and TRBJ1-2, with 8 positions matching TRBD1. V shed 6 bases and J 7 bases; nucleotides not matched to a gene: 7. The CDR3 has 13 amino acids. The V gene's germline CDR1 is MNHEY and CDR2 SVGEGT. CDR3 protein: CASSLGTGAGYTF. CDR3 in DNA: TGTGCCAGCAGCCTTGGGACAGGCGCTGGCTACACCTTC.

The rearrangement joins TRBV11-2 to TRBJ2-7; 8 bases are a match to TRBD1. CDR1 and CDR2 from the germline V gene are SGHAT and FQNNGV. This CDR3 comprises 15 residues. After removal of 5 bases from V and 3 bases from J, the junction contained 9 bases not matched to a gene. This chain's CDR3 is CASSPRDRPHYEQYF. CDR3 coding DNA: TGTGCCAGCAGCCCTCGGGACAGGCCCCACTACGAGCAGTACTTC.

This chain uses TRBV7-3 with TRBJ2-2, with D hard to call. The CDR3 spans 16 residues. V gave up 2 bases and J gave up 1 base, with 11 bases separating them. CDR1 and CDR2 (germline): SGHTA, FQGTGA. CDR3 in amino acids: CASSLSVGQNTGELFF. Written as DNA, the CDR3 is TGTGCCAGCAGCTTATCAGTCGGGCAGAACACCGGGGAGCTGTTTTTT.

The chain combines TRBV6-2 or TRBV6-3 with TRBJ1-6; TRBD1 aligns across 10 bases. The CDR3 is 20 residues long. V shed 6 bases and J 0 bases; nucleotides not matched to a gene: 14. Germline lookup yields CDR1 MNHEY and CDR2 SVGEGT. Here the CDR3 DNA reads TGTGCCAGCAGGCCTGCTCCGGGACAGGGGCCAAGCTCCTATAATTCACCCCTCCACTTT. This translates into CASRPAPGQGPSSYNSPLHF.

CDR3 bases: TGCAGCGTTGTGGGGGCGGGTAGTGAAAAACTGTTTTTT. Amino acid sequence: CSVVGAGSEKLFF. The chain links TRBV29-1 to TRBJ1-4, with a possible D match to TRBD1 (6 bases). The ends were cut back, 4 bases at V and 7 bases at J, with 13 bases in the middle. The CDR3 contains 13 residues. CDR1 is SQVTM and CDR2 is ANQGSEA in the germline V gene.

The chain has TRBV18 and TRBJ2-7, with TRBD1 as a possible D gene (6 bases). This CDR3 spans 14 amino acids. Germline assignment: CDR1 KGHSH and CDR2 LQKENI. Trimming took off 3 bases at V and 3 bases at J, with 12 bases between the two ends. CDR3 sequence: CASSPRTEYYEQYF. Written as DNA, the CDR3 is TGTGCCAGCTCACCTCGGACAGAGTACTACGAGCAGTACTTC.

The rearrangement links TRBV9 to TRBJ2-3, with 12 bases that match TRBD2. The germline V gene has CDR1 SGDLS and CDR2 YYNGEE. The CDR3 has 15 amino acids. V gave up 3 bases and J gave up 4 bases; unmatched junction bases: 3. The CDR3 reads CASSGSSGGADTQYF. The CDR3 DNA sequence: TGTGCCAGCAGCGGATCTAGCGGGGGGGCAGATACGCAGTATTTT. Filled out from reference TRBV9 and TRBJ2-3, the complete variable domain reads DSGVTQTPKHLITATGQRVTLRCSPRSGDLSVYWYQQSLDQGLQFLIQYYNGEERAKGNILERFSAQQFPDLHSELNLSSLELGDSALYFCASSGSSGGADTQYFGPGTRLTVL.

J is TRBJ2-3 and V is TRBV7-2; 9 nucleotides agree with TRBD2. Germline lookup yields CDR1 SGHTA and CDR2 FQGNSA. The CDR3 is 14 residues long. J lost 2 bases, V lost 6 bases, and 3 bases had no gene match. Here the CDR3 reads CASRPSGVTDTQYF. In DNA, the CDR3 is TGTGCCAGCAGGCCTAGCGGGGTCACAGATACGCAGTATTTT. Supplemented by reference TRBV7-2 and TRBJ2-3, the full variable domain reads GAGVSQSPSNKVTEKGKDVELRCDPISGHTALYWYRQSLGQGLEFLIYFQGNSAPDKSGLPSDRFSAERTGGSVSTLTIQRTQQEDSAVYLCASRPSGVTDTQYFGPGTRLTVL.

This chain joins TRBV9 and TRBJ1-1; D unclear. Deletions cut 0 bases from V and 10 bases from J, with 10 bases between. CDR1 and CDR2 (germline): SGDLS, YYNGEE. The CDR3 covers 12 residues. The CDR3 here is CASSVVMGGAFF. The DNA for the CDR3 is TGTGCCAGCAGCGTAGTGATGGGTGGAGCTTTCTTT.

In DNA form, the CDR3 reads TGCGCCAGCAGCCCGATACCGCTCCCTTACAATGAGCAGTTCTTC. Translated: CASSPIPLPYNEQFF. V usage is TRBV4-1 and J usage is TRBJ2-1; D remains ambiguous. CDR1 MGHRA and CDR2 YSYEKL come from the germline V gene. The CDR3 extends over 15 amino acids. Trimming cost V 4 bases and J 4 bases, with 14 bases left between them.

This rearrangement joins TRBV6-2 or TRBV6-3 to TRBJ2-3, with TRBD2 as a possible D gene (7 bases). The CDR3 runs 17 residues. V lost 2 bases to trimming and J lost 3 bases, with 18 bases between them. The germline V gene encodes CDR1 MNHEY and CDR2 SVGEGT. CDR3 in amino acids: CASSYLSWGGRTDTQYF. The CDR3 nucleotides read TGTGCCAGCAGTTACCTTTCATGGGGGGGGCGGACAGATACGCAGTATTTT.

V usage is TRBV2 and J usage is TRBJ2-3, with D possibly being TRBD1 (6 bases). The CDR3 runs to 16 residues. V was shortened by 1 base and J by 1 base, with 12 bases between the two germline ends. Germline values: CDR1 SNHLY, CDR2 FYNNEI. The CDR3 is CASSEGTDRGTDTQYF. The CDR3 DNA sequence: TGTGCCAGCAGTGAAGGGACGGACAGAGGCACAGATACGCAGTATTTT.